The T cell receptor beta chain under discussion was sequenced for a study of technical replicates of blood from a few donors. This CDR3 spans 11 amino acids. Trimming shortened V by 6 bases and J by 6 bases, and 8 bases separated the two germline ends. In germline, CDR1 is SNHLY, CDR2 FYNNEI. Assay: immunoSEQ multiplex PCR; the TCRdb copy retains only in-frame clones and omits some. Of 75,000 to 90,000 clones in the sample, more than 85% are singletons; the top ten hold less than 0.4%. This clone has a handful of counts. Material: T cells isolated from PBMCs. This clonotype was sampled from a human donor in good health. V gene TRBV2 combines with J gene TRBJ1-2, with D hard to call. CDR3 protein: CASRGGDGYTF. The CDR3 nucleotides read TGTGCCAGCAGAGGAGGTGATGGCTACACCTTC.